This TCR beta chain was documented in a study of T cell responses to AZD1222 COVID-19 vaccine. Across the study: Second doses were pooled across both intervals (about 4 or about 12 weeks).

Assay used: immunoSEQ multiplex PCR; TCRdb lists only in-frame clones, some missing. This table holds 120,000 or so clones, 80% to 95% found once. The ends were cut back, 2 bases at V and 0 bases at J, with 9 bases in the middle. This CDR3 region has 15 residues. Germline lookup yields CDR1 MNHEY and CDR2 SMNVEV (reference sequence). Study-wide results and limits: Reports say nearly half of spike-specific TCRs go after unmutated variant regions. Increases in Spike-specific TCR breadth and depth were seen after two AZD1222 doses. Baseline seropositives among AZD1222 recipients totaled only five to seven.

To note about this clone: The antigen is undetermined.

The TCR comes from an adult in good health. The sequencing used peripheral blood, collected on day 0 of AZD1222 vaccination. This rearrangement joins TRBV27 to TRBJ2-3; either TRBD1 or TRBD2 may supply D (5 bases each). Here the CDR3 DNA reads TGTGCCAGCAGTTTAGGGGGTACTAGCACAGATACGCAGTATTTT. Amino acid sequence: CASSLGGTSTDTQYF.